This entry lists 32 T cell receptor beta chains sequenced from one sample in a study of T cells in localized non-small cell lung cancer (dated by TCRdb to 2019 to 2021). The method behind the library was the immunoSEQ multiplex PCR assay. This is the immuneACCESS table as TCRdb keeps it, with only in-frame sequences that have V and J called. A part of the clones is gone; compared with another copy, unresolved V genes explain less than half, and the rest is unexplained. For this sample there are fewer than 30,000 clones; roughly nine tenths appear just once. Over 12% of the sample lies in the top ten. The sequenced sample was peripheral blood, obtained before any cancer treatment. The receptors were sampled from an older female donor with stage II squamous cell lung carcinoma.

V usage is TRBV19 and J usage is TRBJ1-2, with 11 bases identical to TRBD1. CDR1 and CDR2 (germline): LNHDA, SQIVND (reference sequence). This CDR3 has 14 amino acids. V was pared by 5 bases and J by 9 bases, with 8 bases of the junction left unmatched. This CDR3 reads CASSPGTGGRSYTF. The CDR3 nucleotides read TGTGCCAGTAGTCCCGGGACAGGGGGAAGGAGCTACACCTTC.

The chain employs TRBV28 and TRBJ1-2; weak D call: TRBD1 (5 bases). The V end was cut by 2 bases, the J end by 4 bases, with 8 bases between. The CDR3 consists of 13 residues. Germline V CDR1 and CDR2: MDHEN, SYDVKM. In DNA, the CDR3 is TGTGCCAGCAGTTTACAGGGATCCTATGGCTACACCTTC. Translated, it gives CASSLQGSYGYTF.

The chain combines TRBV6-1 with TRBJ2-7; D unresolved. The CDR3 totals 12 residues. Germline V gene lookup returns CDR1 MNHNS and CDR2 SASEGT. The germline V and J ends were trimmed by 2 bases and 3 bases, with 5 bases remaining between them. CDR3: CASSEPIYEQYF. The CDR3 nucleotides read TGTGCCAGCAGTGAACCAATCTACGAGCAGTACTTC.

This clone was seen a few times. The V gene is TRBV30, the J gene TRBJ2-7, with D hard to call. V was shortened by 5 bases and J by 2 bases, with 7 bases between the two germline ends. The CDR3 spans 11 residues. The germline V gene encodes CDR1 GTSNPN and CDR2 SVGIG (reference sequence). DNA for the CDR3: TGTGCCTGGGCAGTGGCCTACGAGCAGTACTTC. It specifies CAWAVAYEQYF.

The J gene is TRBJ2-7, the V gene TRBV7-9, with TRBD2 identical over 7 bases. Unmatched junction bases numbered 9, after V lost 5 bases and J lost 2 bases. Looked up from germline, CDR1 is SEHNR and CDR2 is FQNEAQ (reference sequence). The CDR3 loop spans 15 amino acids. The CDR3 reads CASSTLGLAAYEQYF. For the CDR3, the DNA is TGTGCCAGCAGCACCCTGGGGCTAGCGGCCTACGAGCAGTACTTC.

CDR3 coding DNA: TGTGCCAGCAGTTTAGCCTCACAGGGGGCCGGGGAGCTGTTTTTT. Translating gives CASSLASQGAGELFF. The chain uses TRBV27 and TRBJ2-2, with 8 positions matching TRBD1. Trimming at V came to 2 bases and at J to 6 bases, leaving 5 bases not matched to a gene. The V gene's germline CDR1 is MNHEY and CDR2 SMNVEV (reference sequence). This CDR3 comprises 15 residues.

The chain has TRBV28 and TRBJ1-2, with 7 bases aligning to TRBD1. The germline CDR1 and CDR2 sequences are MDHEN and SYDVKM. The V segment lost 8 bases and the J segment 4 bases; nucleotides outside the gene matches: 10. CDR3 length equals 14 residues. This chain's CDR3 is CASAGQATIYGYTF. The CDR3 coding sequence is TGTGCCAGCGCCGGACAGGCGACGATCTATGGCTACACCTTC.

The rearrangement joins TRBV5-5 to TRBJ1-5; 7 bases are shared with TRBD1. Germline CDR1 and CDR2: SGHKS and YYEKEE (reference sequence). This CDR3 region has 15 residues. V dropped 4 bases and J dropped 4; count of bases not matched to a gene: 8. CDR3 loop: CASSRGRTGNQPQHF. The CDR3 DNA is TGTGCCAGCAGCAGGGGGCGGACGGGGAATCAGCCCCAGCATTTT.

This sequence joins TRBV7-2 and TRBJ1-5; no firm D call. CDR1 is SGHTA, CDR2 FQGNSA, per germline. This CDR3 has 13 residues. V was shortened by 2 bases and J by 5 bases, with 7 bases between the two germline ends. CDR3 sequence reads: CASSLRVDQPQHF. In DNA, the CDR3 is TGTGCCAGCAGCTTAAGGGTTGATCAGCCCCAGCATTTT.

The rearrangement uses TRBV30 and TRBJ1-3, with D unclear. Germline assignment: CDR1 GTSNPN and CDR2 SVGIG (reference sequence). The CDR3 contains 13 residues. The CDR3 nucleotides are TGTGCTGGAGAGAGCTTCTCTGGAAACACCATATATTTT. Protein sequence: CAGESFSGNTIYF.

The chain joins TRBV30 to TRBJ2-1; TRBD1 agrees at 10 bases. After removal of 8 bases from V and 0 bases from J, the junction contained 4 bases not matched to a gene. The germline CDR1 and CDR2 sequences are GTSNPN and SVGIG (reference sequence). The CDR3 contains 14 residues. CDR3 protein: CAGTGVGSYNEQFF. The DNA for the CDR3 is TGTGCCGGGACAGGGGTAGGCTCCTACAATGAGCAGTTCTTC. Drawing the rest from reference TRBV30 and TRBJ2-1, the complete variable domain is SQTIHQWPATLVQPVGSPLSLECTVEGTSNPNLYWYRQAAGRGLQLLFYSVGIGQISSEVPQNLSASRPQDRQFILSSKKLLLSDSGFYLCAGTGVGSYNEQFFGPGTRLTVL.

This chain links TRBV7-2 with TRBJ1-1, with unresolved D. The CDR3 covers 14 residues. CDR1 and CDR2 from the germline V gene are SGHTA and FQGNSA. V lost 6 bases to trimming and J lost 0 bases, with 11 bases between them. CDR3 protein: CASRPVFMNTEAFF. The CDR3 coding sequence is TGTGCCAGCAGACCAGTTTTTATGAACACTGAAGCTTTCTTT.

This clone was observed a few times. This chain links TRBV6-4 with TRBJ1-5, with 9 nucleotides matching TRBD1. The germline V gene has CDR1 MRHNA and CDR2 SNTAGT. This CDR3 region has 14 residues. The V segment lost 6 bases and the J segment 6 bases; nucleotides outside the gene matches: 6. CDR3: CASRTGTGLQPQHF. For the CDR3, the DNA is TGTGCCAGCAGGACCGGGACAGGGCTTCAGCCCCAGCATTTT.

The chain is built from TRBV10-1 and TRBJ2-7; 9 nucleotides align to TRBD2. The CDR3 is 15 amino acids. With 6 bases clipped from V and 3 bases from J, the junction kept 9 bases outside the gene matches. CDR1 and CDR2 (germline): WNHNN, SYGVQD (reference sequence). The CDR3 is CASSGFSGSNYEQYF. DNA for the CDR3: TGCGCCAGCAGCGGATTTAGCGGGAGCAACTACGAGCAGTACTTC.

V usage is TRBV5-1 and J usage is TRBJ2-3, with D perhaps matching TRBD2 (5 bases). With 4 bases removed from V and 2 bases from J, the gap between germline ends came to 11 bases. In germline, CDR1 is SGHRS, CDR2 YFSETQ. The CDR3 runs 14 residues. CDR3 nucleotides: TGCGCCAGCAGCCAGGACTCCTCCACAGATACGCAGTATTTT. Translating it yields CASSQDSSTDTQYF.

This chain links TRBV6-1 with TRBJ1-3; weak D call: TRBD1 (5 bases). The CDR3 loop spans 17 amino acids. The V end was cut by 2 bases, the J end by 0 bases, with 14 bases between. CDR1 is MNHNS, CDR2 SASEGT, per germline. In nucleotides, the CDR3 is TGTGCCAGCAGTGAAACAGGTGCCCTCACCTCTGGAAACACCATATATTTT. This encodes CASSETGALTSGNTIYF.

CDR3 in DNA: TGTGCCAGCAGCCCGGGGGTTTTGAACACTGAAGCTTTCTTT. Translating it yields CASSPGVLNTEAFF. The chain combines TRBV5-6 with TRBJ1-1; D might be TRBD1 (5 bases). Trimming pared 4 bases from V and 0 bases from J, leaving 10 bases between. The CDR3 is 14 residues long. CDR1 is SGHDT and CDR2 is YYEEEE in the germline V gene.

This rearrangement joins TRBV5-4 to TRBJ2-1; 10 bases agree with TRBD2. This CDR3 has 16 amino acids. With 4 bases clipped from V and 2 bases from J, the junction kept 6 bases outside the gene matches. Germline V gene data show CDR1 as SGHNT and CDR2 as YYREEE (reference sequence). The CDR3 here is CASSGGSGGAYNEQFF. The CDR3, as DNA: TGTGCCAGCAGCGGTGGAAGCGGGGGGGCCTACAATGAGCAGTTCTTC.

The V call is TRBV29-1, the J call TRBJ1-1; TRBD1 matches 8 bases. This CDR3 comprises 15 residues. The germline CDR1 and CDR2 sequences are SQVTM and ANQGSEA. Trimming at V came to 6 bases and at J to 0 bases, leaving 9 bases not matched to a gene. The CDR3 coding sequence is TGCAGCGTCGAGGACAGGGCCCTCCTGAACACTGAAGCTTTCTTT. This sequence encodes CSVEDRALLNTEAFF.

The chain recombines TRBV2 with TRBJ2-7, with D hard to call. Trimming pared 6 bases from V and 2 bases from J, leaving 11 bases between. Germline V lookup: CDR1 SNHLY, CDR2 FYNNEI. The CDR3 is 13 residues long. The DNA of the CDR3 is TGTGCCAGCAGGGGTGTGGCCCCCTACGAGCAGTACTTC. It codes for CASRGVAPYEQYF.

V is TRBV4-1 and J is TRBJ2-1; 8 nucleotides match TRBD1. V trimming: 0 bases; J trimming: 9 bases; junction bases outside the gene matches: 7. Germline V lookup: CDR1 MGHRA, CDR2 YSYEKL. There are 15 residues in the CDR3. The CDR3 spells CASSQDQGARGEQFF. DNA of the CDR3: TGCGCCAGCAGCCAAGATCAGGGGGCGCGAGGTGAGCAGTTCTTC.

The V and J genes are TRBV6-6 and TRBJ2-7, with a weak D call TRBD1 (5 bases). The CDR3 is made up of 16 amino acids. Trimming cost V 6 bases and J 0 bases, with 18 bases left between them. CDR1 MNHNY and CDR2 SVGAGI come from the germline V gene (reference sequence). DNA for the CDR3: TGTGCCAGCAGACGTGAAGGGGCCTTCCTCTCCTACGAGCAGTACTTC. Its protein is CASRREGAFLSYEQYF.

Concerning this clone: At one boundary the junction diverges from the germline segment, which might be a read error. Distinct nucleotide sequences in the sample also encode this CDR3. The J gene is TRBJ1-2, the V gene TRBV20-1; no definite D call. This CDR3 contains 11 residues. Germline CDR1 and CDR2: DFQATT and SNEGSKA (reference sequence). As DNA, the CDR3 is TGCAGTGCCCAAGAGAACTACGGCTACACCTTC. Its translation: CSAQENYGYTF.

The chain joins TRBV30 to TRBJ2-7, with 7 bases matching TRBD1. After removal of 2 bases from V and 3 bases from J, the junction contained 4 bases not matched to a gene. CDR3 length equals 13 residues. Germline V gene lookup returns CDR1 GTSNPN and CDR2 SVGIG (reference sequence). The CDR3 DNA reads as TGTGCCTGGAGTCCGACAGGGATCTACGAGCAGTACTTC. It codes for CAWSPTGIYEQYF.

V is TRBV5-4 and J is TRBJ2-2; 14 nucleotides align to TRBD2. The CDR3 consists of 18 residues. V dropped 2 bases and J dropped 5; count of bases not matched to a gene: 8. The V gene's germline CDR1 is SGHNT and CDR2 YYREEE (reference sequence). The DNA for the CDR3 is TGTGCCAGCAGCTTTGCCGGGACTAGCGGGGGACTAACCGGGGAGCTGTTTTTT. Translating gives CASSFAGTSGGLTGELFF. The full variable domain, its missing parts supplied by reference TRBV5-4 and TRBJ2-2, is ETGVTQSPTHLIKTRGQQVTLRCSSQSGHNTVSWYQQALGQGPQFIFQYYREEENGRGNFPPRFSGLQFPNYSSELNVNALELDDSALYLCASSFAGTSGGLTGELFFGEGSRLTVL.

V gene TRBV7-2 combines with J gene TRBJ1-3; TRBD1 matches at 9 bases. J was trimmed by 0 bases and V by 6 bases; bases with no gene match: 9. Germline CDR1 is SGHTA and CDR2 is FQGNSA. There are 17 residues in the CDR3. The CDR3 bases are TGTGCCAGCAGTTCACAGGGGGCTCTCCTCTCTGGAAACACCATATATTTT. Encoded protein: CASSSQGALLSGNTIYF.

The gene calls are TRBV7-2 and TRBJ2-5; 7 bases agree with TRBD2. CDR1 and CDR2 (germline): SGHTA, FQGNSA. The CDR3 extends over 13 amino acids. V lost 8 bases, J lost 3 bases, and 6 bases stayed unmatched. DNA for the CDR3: TGTGCCAGCGCCCAGGGACTAAAAGAGACCCAGTACTTC. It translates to CASAQGLKETQYF. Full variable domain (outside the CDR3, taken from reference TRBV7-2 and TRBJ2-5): GAGVSQSPSNKVTEKGKDVELRCDPISGHTALYWYRQSLGQGLEFLIYFQGNSAPDKSGLPSDRFSAERTGGSVSTLTIQRTQQEDSAVYLCASAQGLKETQYFGPGTRLLVL.

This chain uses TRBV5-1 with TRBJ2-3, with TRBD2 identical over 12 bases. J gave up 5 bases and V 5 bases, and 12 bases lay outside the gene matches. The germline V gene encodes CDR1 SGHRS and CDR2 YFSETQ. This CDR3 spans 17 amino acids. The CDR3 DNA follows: TGCGCCAGCAGTGTCGACCTAGCGGGAGGGCCGGTAGATACGCAGTATTTT. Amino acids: CASSVDLAGGPVDTQYF.

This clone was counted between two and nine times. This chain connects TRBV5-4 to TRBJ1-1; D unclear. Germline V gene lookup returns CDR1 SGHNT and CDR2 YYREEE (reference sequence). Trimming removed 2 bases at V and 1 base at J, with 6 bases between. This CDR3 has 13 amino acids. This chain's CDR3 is CASSFSWNTEAFF. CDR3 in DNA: TGTGCCAGCAGCTTTTCGTGGAACACTGAAGCTTTCTTT.

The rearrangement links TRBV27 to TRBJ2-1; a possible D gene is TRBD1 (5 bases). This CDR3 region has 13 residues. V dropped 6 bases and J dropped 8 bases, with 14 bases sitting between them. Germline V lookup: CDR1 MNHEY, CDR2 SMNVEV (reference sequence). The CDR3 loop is CASRRFQGYEQFF. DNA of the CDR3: TGTGCCAGCAGAAGGTTCCAGGGATATGAGCAGTTCTTC.

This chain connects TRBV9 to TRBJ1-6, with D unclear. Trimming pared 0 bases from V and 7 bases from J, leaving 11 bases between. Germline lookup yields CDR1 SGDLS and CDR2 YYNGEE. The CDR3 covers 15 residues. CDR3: CASSVGPSGNSPLHF. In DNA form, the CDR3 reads TGTGCCAGCAGCGTAGGACCAAGCGGGAATTCACCCCTCCACTTT.

The CDR3 is CASSRDMNTEAFF. CDR3 DNA: TGTGCCAGCTCACGGGATATGAACACTGAAGCTTTCTTT. This chain joins TRBV18 and TRBJ1-1; D gene uncertain. The germline CDR1 and CDR2 sequences are KGHSH and LQKENI. V dropped 4 bases and J dropped 0 bases, with 6 bases sitting between them. The CDR3 covers 13 residues.